These 2 T cell receptor beta chains originate from one sample sequenced in a study of cytomegalovirus exposure and HLA in healthy donors (TCRdb year 2017). To prepare the library, the immunoSEQ multiplex PCR assay was applied. A mixture of 60 forward primers for TCR Vbeta segments and 13 reverse primers for TCR Jbeta segments was used in the multiplex PCR. TCRdb took over this immuneACCESS table, retaining in-frame rearrangements with V and J assigned. Such tables are incomplete; in checked studies, under half of the missing clones stem from an unresolved V gene, and the remainder is unexplained. This sample has about 130,000 clones in its table, and 70% to 80% of those were observed once. Approximately 2% of the sample goes to the ten largest clones. Sequences were obtained from PBMCs. The receptors stem from a man aged 45-65 years in good health and CMV-seronegative.

The CDR3 reads CASASGADYGYTF. The CDR3 DNA is TGTGCCAGCGCCTCAGGGGCCGACTATGGCTACACCTTC. V gene TRBV6-5 combines with J gene TRBJ1-2; the D gene is possibly TRBD1 (6 bases). The ends were cut back, 8 bases at V and 3 bases at J, with 13 bases in the middle. The V gene's germline CDR1 is MNHEY and CDR2 SVGAGI. There are 13 residues in the CDR3.

This clone was detected only once. This chain links TRBV7-6 with TRBJ1-1; D not resolved. Germline values: CDR1 SGHVS, CDR2 FNYEAQ. Trimming cost V 1 base and J 3 bases, with 9 bases left between them. The CDR3 is 14 residues long. The CDR3 protein is CASSLGWRDTEAFF. The CDR3 nucleotides read TGTGCCAGCAGCTTAGGGTGGAGAGACACTGAAGCTTTCTTT.